This T cell receptor (beta chain) was sequenced during a study of blood T cells in healthy people across ages. Findings and caveats of the study: More naive CD4+ cells and higher diversity marked long-lived donors relative to aged donors. Because donor CMV status was unknown, expanded clonotype changes were possibly confounded.

The use of a sample-barcoded 5' primer and a J-beta primer mix characterized a second PCR of about 7 to 12 cycles. TCRdb itself ran the 5' RACE reads through MiXCR, one entry per CDR3 protein. This sample has hundreds of thousands of distinct CDR3 sequences, with about 30% found just once. Comments on this clonotype: Its antigen is not identified.

Each sample yielded at least 7 million isolated PBMCs. The source material was blood. This sequence originates from a woman aged 80 or over in good health.

The CDR3 sequence: CASSVGTGGFLGQYF. In nucleotides, the CDR3 is TGTGCCAGCAGCGTAGGTACAGGGGGATTCCTAGGGCAGTACTTC. This chain uses TRBV9 with TRBJ2-5; TRBD1 matches 8 bases. CDR3 length: 15 amino acids. Germline V lookup: CDR1 SGDLS, CDR2 YYNGEE. After removal of 0 bases from V and 11 bases from J, the junction contained 12 bases not matched to a gene.